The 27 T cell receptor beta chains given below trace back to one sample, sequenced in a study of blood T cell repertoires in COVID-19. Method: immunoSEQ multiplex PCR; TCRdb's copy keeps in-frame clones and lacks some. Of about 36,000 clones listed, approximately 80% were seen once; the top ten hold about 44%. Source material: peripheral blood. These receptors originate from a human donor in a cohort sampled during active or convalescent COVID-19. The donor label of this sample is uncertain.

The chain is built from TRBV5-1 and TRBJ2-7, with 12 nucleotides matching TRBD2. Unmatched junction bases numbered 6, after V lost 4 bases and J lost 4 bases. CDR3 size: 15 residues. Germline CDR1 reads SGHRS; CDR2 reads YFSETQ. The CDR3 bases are TGCGCCAGCAGCCGGACCCTAGCGGGAGGGTACGAGCAGTACTTC. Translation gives CASSRTLAGGYEQYF. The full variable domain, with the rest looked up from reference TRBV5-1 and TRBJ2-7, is KAGVTQTPRYLIKTRGQQVTLSCSPISGHRSVSWYQQTPGQGLQFLFEYFSETQRNKGNFPGRFSGRQFSNSRSEMNVSTLELGDSALYLCASSRTLAGGYEQYFGPGTRLTVT.

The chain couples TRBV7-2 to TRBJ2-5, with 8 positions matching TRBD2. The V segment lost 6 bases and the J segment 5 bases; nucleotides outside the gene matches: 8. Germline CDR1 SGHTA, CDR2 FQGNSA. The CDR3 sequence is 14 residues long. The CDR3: CASSRGLASETQYF. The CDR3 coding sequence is TGTGCCAGCAGTCGTGGACTAGCCTCGGAGACCCAGTACTTC. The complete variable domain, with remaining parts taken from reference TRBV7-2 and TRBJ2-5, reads GAGVSQSPSNKVTEKGKDVELRCDPISGHTALYWYRQSLGQGLEFLIYFQGNSAPDKSGLPSDRFSAERTGGSVSTLTIQRTQQEDSAVYLCASSRGLASETQYFGPGTRLLVL.

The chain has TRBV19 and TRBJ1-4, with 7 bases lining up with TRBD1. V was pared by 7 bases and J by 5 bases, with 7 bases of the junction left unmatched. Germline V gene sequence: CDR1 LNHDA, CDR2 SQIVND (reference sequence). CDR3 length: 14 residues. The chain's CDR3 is CASTPGQQNEKLFF. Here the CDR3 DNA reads TGTGCCAGTACCCCGGGACAGCAGAATGAAAAACTGTTTTTT.

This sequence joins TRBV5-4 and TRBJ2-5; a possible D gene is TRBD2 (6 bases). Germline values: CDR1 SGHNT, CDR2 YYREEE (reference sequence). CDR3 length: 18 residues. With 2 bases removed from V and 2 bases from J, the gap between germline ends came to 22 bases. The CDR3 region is CASSFGLAGTRTQETQYF. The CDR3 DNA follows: TGTGCCAGCAGCTTTGGGCTAGCTGGGACTCGAACTCAAGAGACCCAGTACTTC.

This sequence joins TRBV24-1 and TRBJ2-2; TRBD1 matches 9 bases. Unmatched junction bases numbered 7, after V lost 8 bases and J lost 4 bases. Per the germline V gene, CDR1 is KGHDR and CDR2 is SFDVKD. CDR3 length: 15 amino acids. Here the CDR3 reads CATKPGTGSTGELFF. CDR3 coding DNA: TGTGCCACCAAGCCCGGGACAGGGTCCACCGGGGAGCTGTTTTTT.

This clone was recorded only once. The CDR3 DNA reads as TGTGCCACCAGTGATTTCGTGGAGGAGGAGACCCAGTACTTC. Its protein is CATSDFVEEETQYF. The rearrangement uses TRBV24-1 and TRBJ2-5; perhaps TRBD2 as D (5 bases). V lost 1 base to trimming and J lost 5 bases, with 10 bases between them. From germline, CDR1 is KGHDR and CDR2 SFDVKD. The CDR3 spans 14 residues.

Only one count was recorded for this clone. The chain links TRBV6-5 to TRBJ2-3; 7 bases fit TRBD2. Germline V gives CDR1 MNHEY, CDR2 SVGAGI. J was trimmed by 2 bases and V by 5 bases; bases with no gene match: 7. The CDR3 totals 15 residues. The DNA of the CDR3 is TGTGCCAGCAGTCCCCGACTAGCTTTCACAGATACGCAGTATTTT. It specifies CASSPRLAFTDTQYF.

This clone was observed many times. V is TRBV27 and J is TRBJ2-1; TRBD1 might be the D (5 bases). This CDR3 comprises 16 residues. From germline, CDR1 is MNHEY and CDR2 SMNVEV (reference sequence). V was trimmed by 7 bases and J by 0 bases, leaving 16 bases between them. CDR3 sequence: CASKGRGPSSYNEQFF. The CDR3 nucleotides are TGTGCCAGCAAAGGAAGGGGCCCCAGCTCCTACAATGAGCAGTTCTTC.

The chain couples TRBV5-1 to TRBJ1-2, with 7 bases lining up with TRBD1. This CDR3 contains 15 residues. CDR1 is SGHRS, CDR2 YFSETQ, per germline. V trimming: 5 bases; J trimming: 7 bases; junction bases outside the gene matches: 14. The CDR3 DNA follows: TGCGCCAGCAGACTTACCACAGGGGCAGCGGGTGGCTACACCTTC. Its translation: CASRLTTGAAGGYTF.

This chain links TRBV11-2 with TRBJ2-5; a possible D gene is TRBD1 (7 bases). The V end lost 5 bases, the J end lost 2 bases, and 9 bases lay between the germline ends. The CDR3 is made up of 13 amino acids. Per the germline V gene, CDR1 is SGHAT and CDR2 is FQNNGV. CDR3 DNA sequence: TGTGCCAGCAGCGCGGGACAGCAAGAGACCCAGTACTTC. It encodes CASSAGQQETQYF.

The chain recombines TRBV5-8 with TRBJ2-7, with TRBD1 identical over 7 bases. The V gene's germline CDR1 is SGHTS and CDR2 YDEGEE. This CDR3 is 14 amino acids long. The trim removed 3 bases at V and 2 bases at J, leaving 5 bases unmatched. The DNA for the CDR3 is TGTGCCAGCAGCTCACTGACAGGGCCCTACGAGCAGTACTTC. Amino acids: CASSSLTGPYEQYF.

As DNA, the CDR3 is TGTGCCAGCAGCCAAAAACCGTCCAGACTAGCGGGAGGTCCCAATGAGCAGTTCTTC. Its translation is CASSQKPSRLAGGPNEQFF. V usage is TRBV7-2 and J usage is TRBJ2-1, with 13 positions matching TRBD2. The CDR3 has 19 amino acids. Trimming cost V 5 bases and J 6 bases; bases outside gene matches: 16. In germline, CDR1 is SGHTA, CDR2 FQGNSA.

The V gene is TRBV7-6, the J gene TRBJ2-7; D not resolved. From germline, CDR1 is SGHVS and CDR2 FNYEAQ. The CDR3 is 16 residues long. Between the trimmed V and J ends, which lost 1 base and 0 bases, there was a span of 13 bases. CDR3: CASSLVYSPSSYEQYF. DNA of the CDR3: TGTGCCAGCAGCTTAGTCTACAGCCCCAGCTCCTACGAGCAGTACTTC.

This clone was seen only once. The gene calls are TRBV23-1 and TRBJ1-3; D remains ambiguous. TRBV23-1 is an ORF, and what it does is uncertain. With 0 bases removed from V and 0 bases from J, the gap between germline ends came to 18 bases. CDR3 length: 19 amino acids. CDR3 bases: TGCGCCAGCAGTCAATCAAATCTCCGTGAGGGCTACTCTGGAAACACCATATATTTT. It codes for CASSQSNLREGYSGNTIYF.

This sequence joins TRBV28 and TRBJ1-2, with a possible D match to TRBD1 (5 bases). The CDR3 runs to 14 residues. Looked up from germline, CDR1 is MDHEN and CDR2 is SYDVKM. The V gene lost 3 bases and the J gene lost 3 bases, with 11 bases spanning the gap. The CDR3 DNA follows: TGTGCCAGCAGTTTCAGGGAGGCACACTATGGCTACACCTTC. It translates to CASSFREAHYGYTF.

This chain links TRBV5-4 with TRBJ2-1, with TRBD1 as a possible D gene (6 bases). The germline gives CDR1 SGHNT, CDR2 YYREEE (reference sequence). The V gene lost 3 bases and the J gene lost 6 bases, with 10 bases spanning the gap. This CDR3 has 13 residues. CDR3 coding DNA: TGTGCCAGCAGCTCTACAGGGTCCAATGAGCAGTTCTTC. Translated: CASSSTGSNEQFF.

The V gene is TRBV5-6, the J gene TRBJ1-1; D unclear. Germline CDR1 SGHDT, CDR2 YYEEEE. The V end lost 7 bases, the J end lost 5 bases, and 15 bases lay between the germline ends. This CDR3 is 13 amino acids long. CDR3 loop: CASAFLSGTEAFF. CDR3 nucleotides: TGTGCCAGCGCGTTTCTATCGGGGACTGAAGCTTTCTTT. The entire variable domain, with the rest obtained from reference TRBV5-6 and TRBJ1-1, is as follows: DAGVTQSPTHLIKTRGQQVTLRCSPKSGHDTVSWYQQALGQGPQFIFQYYEEEERQRGNFPDRFSGHQFPNYSSELNVNALLLGDSALYLCASAFLSGTEAFFGQGTRLTVV.

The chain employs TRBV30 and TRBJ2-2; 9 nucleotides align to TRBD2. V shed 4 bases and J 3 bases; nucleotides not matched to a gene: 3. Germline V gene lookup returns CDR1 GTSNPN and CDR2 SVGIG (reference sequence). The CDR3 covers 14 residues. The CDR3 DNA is TGTGCCTGGACCGGACTAGCGTACACCGGGGAGCTGTTTTTT. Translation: CAWTGLAYTGELFF.

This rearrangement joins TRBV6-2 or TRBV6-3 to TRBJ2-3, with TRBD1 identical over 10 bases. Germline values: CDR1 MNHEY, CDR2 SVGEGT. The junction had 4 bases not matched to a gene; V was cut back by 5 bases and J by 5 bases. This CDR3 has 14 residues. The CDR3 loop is CASSRGQGGDTQYF. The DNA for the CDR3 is TGTGCCAGCAGTCGTGGACAGGGGGGAGATACGCAGTATTTT.

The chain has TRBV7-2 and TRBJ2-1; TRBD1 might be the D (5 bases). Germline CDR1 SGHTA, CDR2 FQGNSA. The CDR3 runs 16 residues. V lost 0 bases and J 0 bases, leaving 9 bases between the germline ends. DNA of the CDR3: TGTGCCAGCAGCTTAGCAGGGGCAAGCTCCTACAATGAGCAGTTCTTC. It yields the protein CASSLAGASSYNEQFF. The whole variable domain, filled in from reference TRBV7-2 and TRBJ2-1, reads GAGVSQSPSNKVTEKGKDVELRCDPISGHTALYWYRQSLGQGLEFLIYFQGNSAPDKSGLPSDRFSAERTGGSVSTLTIQRTQQEDSAVYLCASSLAGASSYNEQFFGPGTRLTVL.

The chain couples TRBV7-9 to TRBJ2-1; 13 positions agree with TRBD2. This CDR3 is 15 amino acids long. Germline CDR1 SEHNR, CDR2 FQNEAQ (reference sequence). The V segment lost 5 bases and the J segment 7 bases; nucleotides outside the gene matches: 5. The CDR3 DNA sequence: TGTGCCAGCAGCCCTGGACTAGCGGGGGCTAATGAGCAGTTCTTC. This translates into CASSPGLAGANEQFF.

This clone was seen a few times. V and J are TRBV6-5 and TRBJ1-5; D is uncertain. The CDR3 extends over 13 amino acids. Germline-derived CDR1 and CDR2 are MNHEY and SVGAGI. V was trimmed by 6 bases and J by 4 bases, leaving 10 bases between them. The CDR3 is CASSPITNQPQHF. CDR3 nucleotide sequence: TGTGCCAGCAGCCCAATTACAAATCAGCCCCAGCATTTT.

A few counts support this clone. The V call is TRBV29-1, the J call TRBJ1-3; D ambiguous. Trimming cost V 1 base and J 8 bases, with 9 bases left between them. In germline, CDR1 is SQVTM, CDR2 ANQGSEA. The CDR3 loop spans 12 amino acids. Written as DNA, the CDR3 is TGCAGCGTTGAAGTGGGCCGAGACACCATATATTTT. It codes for CSVEVGRDTIYF.

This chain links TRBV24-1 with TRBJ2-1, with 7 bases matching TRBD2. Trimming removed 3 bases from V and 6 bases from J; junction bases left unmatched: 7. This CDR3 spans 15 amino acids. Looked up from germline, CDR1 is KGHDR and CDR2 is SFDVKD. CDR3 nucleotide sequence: TGTGCCACCAGTGATCCCAGGACTAGTCGCAATGAGCAGTTCTTC. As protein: CATSDPRTSRNEQFF.

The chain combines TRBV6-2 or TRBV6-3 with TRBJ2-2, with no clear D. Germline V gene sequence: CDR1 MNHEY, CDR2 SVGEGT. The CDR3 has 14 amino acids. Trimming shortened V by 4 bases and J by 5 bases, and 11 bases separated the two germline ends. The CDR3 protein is CASSFPLLTGELFF. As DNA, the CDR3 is TGTGCCAGCAGTTTCCCCCTGTTAACCGGGGAGCTGTTTTTT.

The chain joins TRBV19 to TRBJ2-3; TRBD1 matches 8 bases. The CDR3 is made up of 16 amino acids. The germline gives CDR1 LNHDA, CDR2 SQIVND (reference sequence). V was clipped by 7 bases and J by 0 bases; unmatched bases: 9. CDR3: CASKRQGTGSTDTQYF. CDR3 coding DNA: TGTGCCAGTAAACGGCAGGGGACAGGTAGCACAGATACGCAGTATTTT.

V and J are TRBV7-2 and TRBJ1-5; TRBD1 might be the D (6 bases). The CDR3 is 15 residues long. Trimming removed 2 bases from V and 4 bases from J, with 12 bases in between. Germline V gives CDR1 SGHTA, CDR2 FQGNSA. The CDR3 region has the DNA TGTGCCAGCAGCTTATGGACAGACTTTAATCAGCCCCAGCATTTT. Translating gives CASSLWTDFNQPQHF.